One sample yielded the 25 T cell receptor beta chains listed below, sequenced in a study of blood T cell repertoires in COVID-19. The method was immunoSEQ multiplex PCR; TCRdb's version includes in-frame clones alone and lacks a portion of them. This table holds around 250,000 clones, roughly 84% found once. Material for sequencing was peripheral blood. The receptor source for this set is a woman in her thirties or forties who had recovered from COVID-19.

The rearrangement links TRBV11-3 to TRBJ2-6, with D maybe TRBD2 (6 bases). Trimming cost V 5 bases and J 1 base, with 6 bases left between them. The CDR3 spans 14 residues. CDR1 and CDR2 (germline): SGHNT, YENEEA. The CDR3 DNA follows: TGTGCCAGCAGCCGGGAGTCTGGGGCCAACGTCCTGACTTTC. Protein product: CASSRESGANVLTF. The whole variable domain, remainder taken from reference TRBV11-3 and TRBJ2-6, is EAGVVQSPRYKIIEKKQPVAFWCNPISGHNTLYWYLQNLGQGPELLIRYENEEAVDDSQLPKDRFSAERLKGVDSTLKIQPAELGDSAVYLCASSRESGANVLTFGAGSRLTVL.

This chain uses TRBV28 with TRBJ1-2; D ambiguous. The germline V gene encodes CDR1 MDHEN and CDR2 SYDVKM. The CDR3 spans 14 residues. V was clipped by 5 bases and J by 4 bases, with 14 bases between them. In DNA, the CDR3 is TGTGCCAGCAGTCTAGACGCCGTCTTCTATGGCTACACCTTC. Translating it yields CASSLDAVFYGYTF.

V usage is TRBV2 and J usage is TRBJ1-4; D is ambiguous. Germline assignment: CDR1 SNHLY and CDR2 FYNNEI. The CDR3 consists of 17 residues. V was clipped by 6 bases and J by 8 bases, with 25 bases between them. Here the CDR3 DNA reads TGTGCCAGCAGCGCAGCGTTTTCCGTAATCGGGGAAGAAAAACTGTTTTTT. It encodes CASSAAFSVIGEEKLFF.

The rearrangement joins TRBV24-1 to TRBJ2-1, with D possibly TRBD2 on 6 matching bases. Between the trimmed V and J ends, which lost 3 bases and 9 bases, there was a span of 11 bases. The CDR3 is 13 residues long. Per the germline V gene, CDR1 is KGHDR and CDR2 is SFDVKD. The CDR3 region has the DNA TGTGCCACCAGTGATCCCCGGCGGGGTGAGCAGTTCTTC. Translation gives CATSDPRRGEQFF.

J is TRBJ1-2 and V is TRBV6-5, with D unclear. CDR3 length: 13 amino acids. Germline CDR1 and CDR2: MNHEY and SVGAGI. Trimming removed 0 bases from V and 8 bases from J, with 10 bases in between. The CDR3 loop is CASSYSPSSGYTF. The DNA for the CDR3 is TGTGCCAGCAGTTACTCCCCCTCCTCCGGCTACACCTTC.

The J gene is TRBJ1-2, the V gene TRBV27; no definite D call. Germline V gene lookup returns CDR1 MNHEY and CDR2 SMNVEV (reference sequence). V lost 4 bases and J 0 bases, leaving 15 bases between the germline ends. The CDR3 loop spans 16 amino acids. The CDR3 loop is CASSSRVGQTNYGYTF. The CDR3 DNA reads as TGTGCCAGCAGTTCCCGGGTCGGCCAAACTAACTATGGCTACACCTTC.

The V call is TRBV13, the J call TRBJ2-5; the match to TRBD1 covers 10 bases. The junction had 14 bases not matched to a gene; V was cut back by 4 bases and J by 3 bases. The CDR3 has 18 residues. Germline V gene data show CDR1 as PRHDT and CDR2 as FYEKMQ (reference sequence). The CDR3 DNA reads as TGTGCCAGCAGCTCAACCGGGACAGGGGTCGCCCTTAAAGAGACCCAGTACTTC. Translated, it gives CASSSTGTGVALKETQYF.

This rearrangement joins TRBV20-1 to TRBJ2-7; 7 positions match TRBD1. This CDR3 is 11 amino acids long. Germline trimming cut 7 bases from V and 6 bases from J; bases unmatched to any gene: 6. From germline, CDR1 is DFQATT and CDR2 SNEGSKA (reference sequence). The CDR3 region has the DNA TGCAGTGGAACCGCAGGGGGCGAGCAGTACTTC. Amino acid sequence: CSGTAGGEQYF.

The chain joins TRBV6-5 to TRBJ1-6, with D possibly TRBD1 on 6 matching bases. Germline CDR1 and CDR2: MNHEY and SVGAGI. The V end was cut by 7 bases, the J end by 7 bases, with 11 bases between. CDR3 length equals 13 residues. The DNA of the CDR3 is TGTGCCAGCACCGGACAGTTCAATTCACCCCTCCACTTT. Translating gives CASTGQFNSPLHF.

The genes are TRBV3-1 (or the pseudogene TRBV3-2) and TRBJ1-6; D gene unclear. The germline gives CDR1 LGHDT, CDR2 YNNKEL (reference sequence). The V gene lost 3 bases and the J gene lost 0 bases, with 9 bases spanning the gap. This CDR3 comprises 16 residues. The CDR3 DNA reads as TGTGCCAGCAGCCAGGGCCCGAACTCCTATAATTCACCCCTCCACTTT. Protein product: CASSQGPNSYNSPLHF.

This sequence joins TRBV19 and TRBJ2-3; 10 positions match TRBD2. There are 14 residues in the CDR3. V shed 10 bases and J 6 bases; nucleotides not matched to a gene: 10. From germline, CDR1 is LNHDA and CDR2 SQIVND (reference sequence). Here the CDR3 reads CAISTSGLWDTQYF. In DNA, the CDR3 is TGTGCCATATCGACTAGCGGGCTTTGGGATACGCAGTATTTT. Looking up the rest from reference TRBV19 and TRBJ2-3 gives the full variable domain: DGGITQSPKYLFRKEGQNVTLSCEQNLNHDAMYWYRQDPGQGLRLIYYSQIVNDFQKGDIAEGYSVSREKKESFPLTVTSAQKNPTAFYLCAISTSGLWDTQYFGPGTRLTVL.

The chain employs TRBV18 and TRBJ2-3; 10 nucleotides match TRBD1. There are 17 residues in the CDR3. Germline loops: CDR1 KGHSH, CDR2 LQKENI. With 5 bases clipped from V and 0 bases from J, the junction kept 8 bases outside the gene matches. The CDR3 loop is CASSSRGQGPSTDTQYF. CDR3 sequence (DNA): TGTGCCAGCTCATCACGGGGACAGGGGCCTAGCACAGATACGCAGTATTTT.

The count of this clone is one. The rearrangement uses TRBV7-2 and TRBJ2-3; TRBD2 matches 9 bases. J gave up 9 bases and V 5 bases, and 15 bases lay outside the gene matches. The germline V gene has CDR1 SGHTA and CDR2 FQGNSA. This CDR3 contains 16 residues. The CDR3 DNA follows: TGTGCCAGCAGCATCCGGGGTCGCGGGGGGGTTGGGACGCAGTATTTT. This gives the protein CASSIRGRGGVGTQYF.

V usage is TRBV10-2 and J usage is TRBJ2-7; D is possibly TRBD1 (5 bases). The CDR3 extends over 13 amino acids. Germline V gene data show CDR1 as WSHSY and CDR2 as SAAADI. Trimming left V 6 bases short and J 3 bases short, with 12 bases between. Here the CDR3 DNA reads TGCGCCAGCAGACGCAGGGCCGACTACGAGCAGTACTTC. Translating gives CASRRRADYEQYF.

V and J are TRBV10-1 and TRBJ1-1, with D tentatively TRBD1 (6 bases). The CDR3 extends over 15 amino acids. Trimming shortened V by 0 bases and J by 1 base, and 9 bases separated the two germline ends. Germline CDR1 reads WNHNN; CDR2 reads SYGVQD (reference sequence). The CDR3 sequence: CASSESNRENTEAFF. Written as DNA, the CDR3 is TGCGCCAGCAGTGAGTCTAACAGGGAGAACACTGAAGCTTTCTTT.

V gene TRBV23-1 combines with J gene TRBJ2-7; 9 nucleotides agree with TRBD1. TRBV23-1 is classed as an ORF, of uncertain function. V lost 4 bases and J lost 0; bases outside the gene matches: 1. The CDR3 consists of 14 residues. Written as DNA, the CDR3 is TGCGCCAGCAGTCGGGACAGGGACTCCTACGAGCAGTACTTC. This translates into CASSRDRDSYEQYF.

The J gene is TRBJ1-1, the V gene TRBV5-5; D is uncertain. The CDR3 has 19 amino acids. Trimming removed 0 bases from V and 1 base from J, with 22 bases in between. Germline V CDR1 and CDR2: SGHKS, YYEKEE (reference sequence). As DNA, the CDR3 is TGTGCCAGCAGCTTGGTCCCACTGTTAAGAATGCGGGAGAACACTGAAGCTTTCTTT. Translation gives CASSLVPLLRMRENTEAFF.

The rearrangement links TRBV20-1 to TRBJ2-3, with a weak D call TRBD2 (5 bases). Per the germline V gene, CDR1 is DFQATT and CDR2 is SNEGSKA (reference sequence). The CDR3 contains 12 residues. Trimming took 3 bases from V and 5 from J, leaving 9 bases between them. Written as DNA, the CDR3 is TGCAGTGCTAGTCTCCGGGGAGATACGCAGTATTTT. It translates to CSASLRGDTQYF.

This clone has more than one count but fewer than ten. This chain links TRBV19 with TRBJ1-1; no definite D call. V was pared by 10 bases and J by 0 bases, with 15 bases between. Germline CDR1 reads LNHDA; CDR2 reads SQIVND (reference sequence). CDR3 length: 14 amino acids. CDR3 amino acids: CATKAEALNTEAFF. In DNA form, the CDR3 reads TGTGCCACTAAAGCTGAGGCACTGAACACTGAAGCTTTCTTT.

This clone came up once. The genes are TRBV12-5 and TRBJ2-3, with 9 nucleotides matching TRBD2. V gave up 6 bases and J gave up 4 bases; unmatched junction bases: 11. This CDR3 contains 16 residues. Germline V gives CDR1 LGHNT, CDR2 FRNRAP. The CDR3 coding sequence is TGTGCTAGTGGAGGACCACTCAGCGGGGGGCCAGATACGCAGTATTTT. This encodes CASGGPLSGGPDTQYF. The full variable domain, in which reference TRBV12-5 and TRBJ2-3 provide the parts outside the CDR3, is DARVTQTPRHKVTEMGQEVTMRCQPILGHNTVFWYRQTMMQGLELLAYFRNRAPLDDSGMPKDRFSAEMPDATLATLKIQPSEPRDSAVYFCASGGPLSGGPDTQYFGPGTRLTVL.

The rearrangement uses TRBV11-2 and TRBJ2-1; D possibly corresponds to TRBD2 (5 bases). CDR3 length: 16 residues. With 3 bases removed from V and 7 bases from J, the gap between germline ends came to 19 bases. CDR1 SGHAT and CDR2 FQNNGV come from the germline V gene. The CDR3 DNA reads as TGTGCCAGCAGCTTGGACCGAGGGAGCGGATGGAATGAGCAGTTCTTC. This encodes CASSLDRGSGWNEQFF.

This clone showed up just once. The genes are TRBV6-5 and TRBJ1-2, with D unclear. The CDR3 is made up of 14 amino acids. The germline V gene has CDR1 MNHEY and CDR2 SVGAGI. V gave up 0 bases and J gave up 7 bases, with 12 bases separating them. The CDR3 spells CASSYSGFEGGYTF. CDR3 DNA: TGTGCCAGCAGTTACTCGGGCTTCGAGGGTGGCTACACCTTC.

The rearrangement uses TRBV18 and TRBJ1-4; the D is unclear. The V gene lost 3 bases and the J gene lost 6 bases, with 14 bases spanning the gap. The CDR3 totals 15 residues. Per the germline V gene, CDR1 is KGHSH and CDR2 is LQKENI. The chain's CDR3 is CASSPSGGLDEKLFF. CDR3 in DNA: TGTGCCAGCTCACCTTCTGGAGGGTTGGATGAAAAACTGTTTTTT.

The chain employs TRBV27 and TRBJ2-7, with 9 bases identical to TRBD1. The CDR3 contains 13 residues. V trimming: 3 bases; J trimming: 11 bases; junction bases outside the gene matches: 8. Per the germline V gene, CDR1 is MNHEY and CDR2 is SMNVEV (reference sequence). In DNA, the CDR3 is TGTGCCAGCAGTTTTGAGACAGGGGGTAAAAAGTACTTC. It yields the protein CASSFETGGKKYF.

The CDR3 reads CASSLDLWSSGMSETQYF. The CDR3 DNA is TGTGCCAGCAGCTTAGATCTTTGGTCTAGCGGGATGTCAGAGACCCAGTACTTC. The rearrangement joins TRBV11-3 to TRBJ2-5, with TRBD2 identical over 9 bases. Germline V gene sequence: CDR1 SGHNT, CDR2 YENEEA. The V and J ends lost 0 bases and 4 bases, in that order; junction bases with no gene match: 12. The CDR3 length is 18 residues.